The 19 T cell receptor beta chains presented below share a single source sample, sequenced in a study of blood T cell repertoires in COVID-19. Method: immunoSEQ multiplex PCR; TCRdb's copy keeps in-frame clones and lacks some. The table lists about 170,000 clones, around 82% of them singletons. The sample comprised peripheral blood. These receptors came from a woman of 80 years or more with acute or convalescent COVID-19.

The chain recombines TRBV7-2 with TRBJ1-3; a possible D gene is TRBD1 (5 bases). CDR3 size: 16 residues. V was trimmed by 1 base and J by 2 bases, leaving 12 bases between them. Germline V lookup: CDR1 SGHTA, CDR2 FQGNSA. The CDR3 here is CASSLVGGRAGNTIYF. The CDR3, as DNA: TGTGCCAGCAGCTTAGTCGGGGGAAGGGCTGGAAACACCATATATTTT.

In its sample, this clone was seen once. This chain uses TRBV5-6 with TRBJ2-3, with TRBD2 identical over 9 bases. V lost 6 bases, J lost 3 bases, and 11 bases stayed unmatched. CDR3 size: 16 residues. Germline V gives CDR1 SGHDT, CDR2 YYEEEE. CDR3 bases: TGTGCCAGCAATTGGGGTGGGCTAGCGGGAACAGATACGCAGTATTTT. It encodes CASNWGGLAGTDTQYF.

The chain joins TRBV4-2 to TRBJ1-2, with 7 bases fitting TRBD1. CDR3 size: 15 residues. The J segment lost 4 bases and the V segment lost 4 bases, leaving 9 bases of the junction unmatched. The germline CDR1 and CDR2 sequences are LGHNA and YNFKEQ. The CDR3 is CASSLMGGTAYGYTF. The DNA of the CDR3 is TGTGCCAGCAGCCTTATGGGCGGGACAGCCTATGGCTACACCTTC.

The chain joins TRBV10-3 to TRBJ2-2, with D perhaps TRBD1 (6 bases). The length of the CDR3 is 15 residues. Trimming took 0 bases from V and 5 from J, leaving 10 bases between them. Germline V gives CDR1 ENHRY, CDR2 SYGVKD. CDR3 in DNA: TGTGCCATCAGTGAGTCGGCAGGGGATACCGGGGAGCTGTTTTTT. This encodes CAISESAGDTGELFF.

The chain uses TRBV5-1 and TRBJ1-4; the D gene is possibly TRBD1 (5 bases). Per the germline V gene, CDR1 is SGHRS and CDR2 is YFSETQ. This CDR3 spans 15 amino acids. Trimming removed 4 bases from V and 5 bases from J, with 15 bases in between. CDR3 coding DNA: TGCGCCAGCAGCGCAGACCCGGGGGTAAATGAAAAACTGTTTTTT. This translates into CASSADPGVNEKLFF.

This chain joins TRBV4-1 and TRBJ2-1, with a weak D call TRBD2 (6 bases). In germline, CDR1 is MGHRA, CDR2 YSYEKL. The ends were cut back, 1 base at V and 4 bases at J, with 14 bases in the middle. The CDR3 length is 16 residues. The CDR3 DNA is TGCGCCAGCAGCCAAGGCGGGGTCCGGGGGTACAATGAGCAGTTCTTC. Its translation: CASSQGGVRGYNEQFF.

This clone occurred a few times. The chain joins TRBV28 to TRBJ1-2; no clear D gene. The CDR3 sequence is 12 residues long. The V end lost 3 bases, the J end lost 4 bases, and 6 bases lay between the germline ends. Germline lookup yields CDR1 MDHEN and CDR2 SYDVKM. The CDR3 sequence is CASSFLSYGYTF. The DNA for the CDR3 is TGTGCCAGCAGTTTTCTGTCCTATGGCTACACCTTC.

This clone was observed a handful of times. V and J are TRBV7-9 and TRBJ1-3, with D perhaps TRBD1 (5 bases). Germline CDR1 and CDR2: SEHNR and FQNEAQ (reference sequence). This CDR3 is built from 14 residues. V was shortened by 3 bases and J by 4 bases, with 10 bases between the two germline ends. CDR3 loop: CASSLGQPGNTIYF. DNA of the CDR3: TGTGCCAGCAGCTTGGGGCAGCCGGGAAACACCATATATTTT.

The chain couples TRBV4-3 to TRBJ1-1, with D possibly matching TRBD1 (6 bases). Germline lookup yields CDR1 LGHNA and CDR2 YSLEER. Trimming took 4 bases from V and 3 from J, leaving 15 bases between them. The CDR3 is 15 residues long. DNA of the CDR3: TGCGCCAGCAGCCTGGGAGTCAGGGGTTACACTGAAGCTTTCTTT. It is translated as CASSLGVRGYTEAFF.

V usage is TRBV28 and J usage is TRBJ1-2; D is unresolved. Deletions cut 3 bases from V and 2 bases from J, with 10 bases between. This CDR3 contains 14 residues. CDR1 and CDR2 (germline): MDHEN, SYDVKM. The CDR3 protein is CASSFPGQNYGYTF. As DNA, the CDR3 is TGTGCCAGCAGTTTCCCCGGTCAAAACTATGGCTACACCTTC.

This chain joins TRBV19 and TRBJ2-2; the match to TRBD2 covers 8 bases. There are 16 residues in the CDR3. Germline V lookup: CDR1 LNHDA, CDR2 SQIVND (reference sequence). V lost 9 bases to trimming and J lost 8 bases; unmatched junction nucleotides: 17. In DNA form, the CDR3 reads TGTGCCAGCGCTTACCTTAGCGGGACAAGGATGGGGGAGCTGTTTTTT. It translates to CASAYLSGTRMGELFF. Drawing the rest from reference TRBV19 and TRBJ2-2, the complete variable domain is DGGITQSPKYLFRKEGQNVTLSCEQNLNHDAMYWYRQDPGQGLRLIYYSQIVNDFQKGDIAEGYSVSREKKESFPLTVTSAQKNPTAFYLCASAYLSGTRMGELFFGEGSRLTVL.

The chain links TRBV3-1 (or the pseudogene TRBV3-2) to TRBJ1-2, with 7 bases fitting TRBD1. CDR1 LGHDT and CDR2 YNNKEL come from the germline V gene (reference sequence). Germline trimming cut 7 bases from V and 5 bases from J; bases unmatched to any gene: 10. The length of the CDR3 is 14 residues. The CDR3 here is CASNHRQGWYGYTF. The CDR3 DNA sequence: TGTGCCAGCAACCACCGACAGGGATGGTATGGCTACACCTTC.

CDR3 bases: TGTGCCAGCATTAGGGACAGGGGCGGCACTGAAGCTTTCTTT. This sequence encodes CASIRDRGGTEAFF. This sequence joins TRBV28 and TRBJ1-1; 10 bases agree with TRBD1. V lost 7 bases, J lost 4 bases, and 6 bases stayed unmatched. The CDR3 is made up of 14 amino acids. From germline, CDR1 is MDHEN and CDR2 SYDVKM.

The chain has TRBV19 and TRBJ2-2; 9 nucleotides align to TRBD2. The length of the CDR3 is 14 residues. Trimming cost V 9 bases and J 4 bases; bases outside gene matches: 6. CDR1 and CDR2 from the germline V gene are LNHDA and SQIVND (reference sequence). CDR3 bases: TGTGCCAGCCGCCTAGCGGGGTCCACCGGGGAGCTGTTTTTT. Its translation: CASRLAGSTGELFF.

V and J are TRBV18 and TRBJ2-1, with D perhaps TRBD2 (6 bases). CDR1 is KGHSH and CDR2 is LQKENI in the germline V gene. The CDR3 is made up of 15 amino acids. Trimming took 9 bases from V and 6 from J, leaving 21 bases between them. The CDR3, as DNA: TGTGCCAGTTCAGAGGTGGGGACTCTCGTCAATGAGCAGTTCTTC. Amino acids: CASSEVGTLVNEQFF. Full variable domain (remainder filled in from reference TRBV18 and TRBJ2-1): NAGVMQNPRHLVRRRGQEARLRCSPMKGHSHVYWYRQLPEEGLKFMVYLQKENIIDESGMPKERFSAEFPKEGPSILRIQQVVRGDSAAYFCASSEVGTLVNEQFFGPGTRLTVL.

V gene TRBV5-1 combines with J gene TRBJ1-1, with D uncertain. V was cut by 0 bases and J by 2 bases, with 8 bases left in between. In germline, CDR1 is SGHRS, CDR2 YFSETQ. The CDR3 spans 14 residues. The CDR3 bases are TGCGCCAGCAGCTTGGTAGTCGAAAACACTGAAGCTTTCTTT. As protein: CASSLVVENTEAFF.

CDR3 protein: CASSPPGAGVGYEQFF. As DNA, the CDR3 is TGTGCCAGCAGCCCCCCGGGAGCGGGAGTAGGCTATGAGCAGTTCTTC. The gene calls are TRBV5-4 and TRBJ2-1, with 8 positions matching TRBD2. V lost 4 bases and J lost 8; bases outside the gene matches: 14. CDR3 length: 16 residues. The germline gives CDR1 SGHNT, CDR2 YYREEE (reference sequence).

The rearrangement joins TRBV9 to TRBJ1-6, with 8 bases lining up with TRBD1. There are 15 residues in the CDR3. Germline-derived CDR1 and CDR2 are SGDLS and YYNGEE. V lost 3 bases to trimming and J lost 5 bases; unmatched junction nucleotides: 4. The CDR3 bases are TGTGCCAGCAGCGCAGGACAGGGAAATAATTCACCCCTCCACTTT. Amino acids: CASSAGQGNNSPLHF.

This clone has only one observation. The V call is TRBV7-9, the J call TRBJ2-1; a weak D match, TRBD1 (6 bases). Trimming removed 2 bases from V and 4 bases from J, with 12 bases in between. The CDR3 runs to 15 residues. Germline CDR1 and CDR2: SEHNR and FQNEAQ (reference sequence). CDR3 protein: CASSLTVTGYNEQFF. The CDR3 bases are TGTGCCAGCAGCTTAACCGTTACAGGGTACAATGAGCAGTTCTTC.